Detailed here is one T cell receptor (beta chain). This may come from a read error, since a much larger clone is one base off. A J-beta primer mix and a sample-barcoded 5' primer were used in a second PCR of about 7 to 12 cycles. TCRdb reprocessed the 5' RACE reads via MiXCR and lists one record per CDR3 protein. The table lists roughly 700,000 distinct CDR3 sequences, around 49% of them singletons, with about 32% in the top ten. The data originate from a study of blood T cells in healthy people across ages. The donors, healthy Caucasians from Russia, were aged roughly 6 to 90. They isolated at least 6.5 million PBMCs from each sample. The CDR3 length is 17 residues. Germline V gene lookup returns CDR1 SGHTA and CDR2 FQGNSA.

Specimen: blood. This clonotype was sampled from an older woman in good health. The rearrangement uses TRBV7-2 and TRBJ2-6; 12 bases align to TRBD1. CDR3 DNA: TGTGCCTGCAGCTTGGGACAGGGGGCGCTTGGGGCCAACGTCCTGACTTTC. The encoded protein is CACSLGQGALGANVLTF.